These T cell receptor beta chains were read from a single sample in a study of blood T cell repertoires in COVID-19. Clones were read by immunoSEQ multiplex PCR, and TCRdb kept only the in-frame ones, dropping some. The table includes about 120,000 clones, nearly 90% detected once. What was sequenced was peripheral blood. The source is a woman aged 60-75 years with COVID-19, enrolled during active disease. Both conserved end residues are part of each CDR3. Each record gives: CDR3 protein, CDR3 DNA, J gene, clone size, V gene, D gene. The D gene is left open where the match is weak. Clone size, where shown, is once, few, many, or a class for clones that have expanded.

CASAGAINYGYTF,TGTGCCAGCGCAGGGGCCATTAACTATGGCTACACCTTC,TRBJ1-2,few,TRBV2,NA
CASSVEPGGRYNEQFF,TGTGCCAGCAGCGTTGAGCCGGGGGGGCGCTACAATGAGCAGTTCTTC,TRBJ2-1,NA,TRBV9,TRBD2
CASSSPRGYEQYF,TGTGCCAGCAGCTCGCCACGGGGTTACGAGCAGTACTTC,TRBJ2-7,NA,TRBV5-4,NA
CASSYQSLDTQYF,TGTGCCAGCAGCTACCAAAGCTTAGATACGCAGTATTTT,TRBJ2-3,NA,TRBV12-3/TRBV12-4,NA
CASSPTLLGPVYNEQFF,TGTGCCAGCAGTCCTACCTTGTTGGGGCCCGTCTACAATGAGCAGTTCTTC,TRBJ2-1,NA,TRBV6-6,NA
CASSPGGRGQFF,TGTGCCAGCAGCCCGGGAGGACGAGGGCAGTTCTTC,TRBJ2-1,NA,TRBV7-2,TRBD2
CASRFQGAARAYNEQFF,TGCGCCAGCAGGTTCCAGGGGGCGGCTCGCGCCTACAATGAGCAGTTCTTC,TRBJ2-1,NA,TRBV5-1,TRBD1
CASTREGANEKLFF,TGCGCCAGCACTCGAGAGGGGGCTAATGAAAAACTGTTTTTT,TRBJ1-4,NA,TRBV5-1,NA
CASGYQVQVF,TGTGCTAGTGGTTACCAGGTCCAGGTTTTT,TRBJ1-3,NA,TRBV12-5,NA
CASSQVASAEQYF,TGTGCCAGCAGCCAAGTAGCGAGTGCCGAGCAGTACTTC,TRBJ2-7,NA,TRBV3-1/TRBV3-2,NA
CASSLGRSSYNEQFF,TGTGCCAGCAGCTTGGGCAGAAGCTCCTACAATGAGCAGTTCTTC,TRBJ2-1,NA,TRBV5-8,NA
CASSRRGGTDTQYF,TGTGCCAGCAGCCGGCGGGGGGGCACAGATACGCAGTATTTT,TRBJ2-3,NA,TRBV5-4,TRBD2
CASSEHRTEQYF,TGTGCCAGCAGTGAACATAGGACTGAGCAGTACTTC,TRBJ2-7,NA,TRBV6-1,NA
CASSFLYNEQFF,TGTGCCAGCAGCTTCCTGTACAATGAGCAGTTCTTC,TRBJ2-1,NA,TRBV5-8,NA
CASSVVGTGALYEQYF,TGTGCCAGCAGTGTGGTTGGGACAGGGGCCCTATACGAGCAGTACTTC,TRBJ2-7,NA,TRBV6-4,TRBD1
CASSQDRGGRRNTIYF,TGTGCCAGCAGCCAAGACCGTGGCGGGCGGCGAAACACCATATATTTT,TRBJ1-3,NA,TRBV4-2,NA
CASSQELRIPPGQNTEAFF,TGTGCCAGCAGCCAAGAACTGAGAATTCCACCGGGACAGAACACTGAAGCTTTCTTT,TRBJ1-1,NA,TRBV3-1/TRBV3-2,NA
CASNEGGGALEQFF,TGCGCCAGCAATGAGGGCGGGGGGGCCCTTGAGCAGTTCTTC,TRBJ2-1,NA,TRBV5-1,TRBD2
CASSNRQDGGELFF,TGTGCCAGCAGCAACCGACAGGACGGCGGGGAGCTGTTTTTT,TRBJ2-2,NA,TRBV5-4,NA
CVTGGITGELFF,TGTGTGACAGGGGGCATCACCGGGGAGCTGTTTTTT,TRBJ2-2,few,TRBV10-3,TRBD1
CASSLNKNTEAFF,TGTGCCAGCAGCTTAAACAAGAACACTGAAGCTTTCTTT,TRBJ1-1,NA,TRBV11-3,NA
CASSSTRGGNSPLHF,TGTGCCAGCAGCTCGACCCGAGGGGGCAATTCACCCCTCCACTTT,TRBJ1-6,once,TRBV5-4,TRBD1
CASTTAASYEQYF,TGTGCCAGTACTACGGCGGCCTCCTACGAGCAGTACTTC,TRBJ2-7,NA,TRBV19,NA
CASRVGDSNNEQFF,TGTGCCAGTAGGGTGGGGGACTCTAACAATGAGCAGTTCTTC,TRBJ2-1,NA,TRBV19,NA
CASSAGPGLEADTQYF,TGTGCCAGCAGCGCAGGGCCGGGACTTGAGGCAGATACGCAGTATTTT,TRBJ2-3,NA,TRBV7-2,NA
CASSMGGVLYGYTF,TGTGCCAGTAGTATGGGGGGGGTGTTGTATGGCTACACCTTC,TRBJ1-2,NA,TRBV19,NA
CASSPIGNEASTYLNTEAFF,TGTGCCAGCTCACCAATAGGTAATGAGGCGTCAACCTACTTGAACACTGAAGCTTTCTTT,TRBJ1-1,NA,TRBV18,NA
CASSSGQETQYF,TGTGCCAGCAGTTCCGGTCAAGAGACCCAGTACTTC,TRBJ2-5,NA,TRBV27,NA
CSSYRTDTGELFF,TGCAGCTCTTACAGGACCGACACCGGGGAGCTGTTTTTT,TRBJ2-2,NA,TRBV29-1,NA
CASSRTGVYNEQFF,TGTGCCAGTAGTAGAACGGGGGTATACAATGAGCAGTTCTTC,TRBJ2-1,NA,TRBV19,NA
CSARDSGGTSYEQYF,TGCAGCGCCCGGGACAGCGGGGGAACCTCCTACGAGCAGTACTTC,TRBJ2-7,NA,TRBV29-1,NA
CASSQVSGYGQYF,TGTGCCAGCAGCCAGGTGTCAGGATACGGGCAGTACTTC,TRBJ2-7,NA,TRBV7-2,NA
CASSPQGAWYEQYF,TGTGCCAGCAGCCCGCAGGGGGCGTGGTACGAGCAGTACTTC,TRBJ2-7,NA,TRBV14,TRBD1
CASSQDVAGVAGELFF,TGCGCCAGCAGCCAAGATGTAGCGGGGGTGGCCGGGGAGCTGTTTTTT,TRBJ2-2,NA,TRBV4-3,TRBD2
CASRPHTGNSANEKLFF,TGTGCCAGTAGGCCCCACACAGGGAATAGCGCTAATGAAAAACTGTTTTTT,TRBJ1-4,NA,TRBV19,NA
CASSLEGTGETQYF,TGTGCCAGCAGTTTAGAGGGTACAGGGGAGACCCAGTACTTC,TRBJ2-5,NA,TRBV27,NA
CASSLGRGPLEQYF,TGTGCCAGCAGCTTAGGTCGAGGGCCCCTCGAGCAGTACTTC,TRBJ2-7,NA,TRBV11-2,NA
CASSMGRGKFF,TGTGCCAGTAGTATGGGGCGGGGGAAATTCTTC,TRBJ2-1,once,TRBV19,TRBD2
CASSPLGPNIQYF,TGCGCCAGCAGCCCCCTGGGGCCTAACATTCAGTACTTC,TRBJ2-4,NA,TRBV5-1,NA
CASSYPPALVGTGELFF,TGTGCCAGCAGTTACCCACCGGCACTAGTAGGTACCGGGGAGCTGTTTTTT,TRBJ2-2,NA,TRBV6-2/TRBV6-3,NA
CASSLVGLADHEQFF,TGTGCCAGCAGCTTAGTGGGACTAGCGGACCATGAGCAGTTCTTC,TRBJ2-1,NA,TRBV7-9,TRBD2
CASSFYSGGTGELFF,TGTGCCAGCAGCTTTTATAGCGGGGGCACCGGGGAGCTGTTTTTT,TRBJ2-2,NA,TRBV7-2,TRBD2
CASRPDRTNTGELFF,TGTGCCAGCAGGCCTGACAGGACGAACACCGGGGAGCTGTTTTTT,TRBJ2-2,NA,TRBV7-3,NA
CASSELLSTGELFF,TGTGCCAGCAGTGAACTGCTTAGCACCGGGGAGCTGTTTTTT,TRBJ2-2,NA,TRBV2,NA
CASSSLQETQYF,TGTGCCAGCAGCTCACTCCAAGAGACCCAGTACTTC,TRBJ2-5,once,TRBV7-8,NA
CASSIGVRQRFNYGYTF,TGTGCCAGCAGTATAGGGGTAAGACAGAGGTTTAACTATGGCTACACCTTC,TRBJ1-2,NA,TRBV13,NA
CASSPSRITTGELFF,TGTGCCAGCTCACCAAGCCGAATTACCACCGGGGAGCTGTTTTTT,TRBJ2-2,NA,TRBV18,NA
CASSFDRVSNQPQHF,TGTGCCAGCAGTTTCGACAGGGTAAGCAATCAGCCCCAGCATTTT,TRBJ1-5,NA,TRBV6-2/TRBV6-3,TRBD1
CASSSDLGQLSYEQYF,TGTGCCAGCAGCTCGGATTTGGGACAGCTTTCCTACGAGCAGTACTTC,TRBJ2-7,NA,TRBV5-4,TRBD1